The 4 T cell receptor beta chains given below trace back to one sample, sequenced in a study of control samples from healthy donors and cancer patients. Some clones are missing from TCRdb's copy, which holds only in-frame ones; the method was immunoSEQ multiplex PCR. The sample lists 120,000 or so clones, about 90% occurring once. Material for sequencing was blood. Source of these receptors: a young man in good health.

The chain uses TRBV12-5 and TRBJ1-2; D unresolved. Between the trimmed V and J ends, which lost 0 bases and 5 bases, there was a span of 16 bases. The CDR3 is 16 residues long. Germline V CDR1 and CDR2: LGHNT, FRNRAP. CDR3 DNA: TGTGCTAGTGGTTTGGTAGATGGTAGGGATCGGTATGGCTACACCTTC. It yields the protein CASGLVDGRDRYGYTF. The entire variable domain, with the rest obtained from reference TRBV12-5 and TRBJ1-2, is as follows: DARVTQTPRHKVTEMGQEVTMRCQPILGHNTVFWYRQTMMQGLELLAYFRNRAPLDDSGMPKDRFSAEMPDATLATLKIQPSEPRDSAVYFCASGLVDGRDRYGYTFGSGTRLTVV.

This chain links TRBV24-1 with TRBJ2-7; 10 bases are a match to TRBD1. CDR3 size: 15 residues. Germline V gene data show CDR1 as KGHDR and CDR2 as SFDVKD. The junction had 12 bases not matched to a gene; V was cut back by 9 bases and J by 5 bases. The chain's CDR3 is CATGHSGTGVDEQYF. The CDR3 DNA follows: TGTGCCACCGGCCACTCCGGGACAGGGGTTGACGAGCAGTACTTC.

This clone was counted only a few times. The V call is TRBV5-4, the J call TRBJ1-2; D not resolved. The CDR3 length is 14 residues. Germline V CDR1 and CDR2: SGHNT, YYREEE (reference sequence). V lost 1 base and J lost 6, with 13 bases in between. Written as DNA, the CDR3 is TGTGCCAGCAGCTTGATCGGGGAATGGAATGGCTACACCTTC. This encodes CASSLIGEWNGYTF.

The chain links TRBV29-1 to TRBJ2-2; D is uncertain. Trimming removed 6 bases at V and 0 bases at J, with 8 bases between. Germline V gene sequence: CDR1 SQVTM, CDR2 ANQGSEA. The CDR3 sequence is 13 residues long. CDR3 coding DNA: TGCAGCGTAATTGATACGAACACCGGGGAGCTGTTTTTT. Its translation: CSVIDTNTGELFF.